A single T cell receptor beta chain is shown here with its context. Its antigen is unknown. It has no much larger one-base neighbor in the sample; base qualities were not kept. The source of the sample is a study of cytomegalovirus exposure and HLA in healthy donors listed by TCRdb under 2017. Broadly, across the study: In an earlier analysis of under 600 of the donors, 276 Gb of sequence data and 100 million or so unique TCR beta sequences from about 179 million T cells were reported. The number of donors typed differed by locus, with roughly 620-640 for A, B, C, DRB1 and DQB1, roughly 520 for DQA1, under 610 for DPA1, and approximately 470 for DPB1. The genetic ancestry cluster associated with self-reported Caucasian donors included over 65% of the roughly 400 genotyped donors. The study aimed to test whether signatures of past pathogen exposure could be identified by cataloging public T cell receptors. Rather than drawing on any new phenotypic data, the later analysis identified candidate immune exposures from TCR beta sequences and the way those sequences occurred across donors. The study combined high-throughput TCR immunosequencing, statistical association of individual TCRs with disease status, and machine learning to predict cytomegalovirus infection status. An earlier analysis of 587 of the donors used high-throughput TCR beta sequencing to judge whether each TCR beta V gene segment behaved as functional or pseudogenic. A later genetic analysis used genome-wide SNP genotypes for about 60% of the roughly 700 donors, treating that subset as a discovery cohort. In addition to the first cohort of 650 to 750 subjects, a separate validation cohort of approximately 130 different subjects was used. Donor age, sex, ethnicity and CMV serostatus were compiled alongside the repertoire data. Approximately 300 gigabases of sequencing data and around 80 million unique TCR sequences made up an early release that covered approximately 650 HLA-typed donors. HLA typing included class I and class II loci at four-digit resolution. To study patterns of TCR occurrence, a later analysis re-analyzed previously published TCR beta repertoires from under 750 donors and added high-resolution HLA genotyping. A handful of DR-DQ haplotypes were handled as single units for association and clustering because linkage in the cohort was strong. The study used immunosequencing to profile the T cell repertoires of 666 subjects and linked those repertoires to cytomegalovirus serostatus. Across around 400 genotyped donors of the cohort, an average of about 220,000 unique TCR beta nucleotide sequences per donor were sequenced, and 15% to 20% of those sequences were non-productive. All discovery cohort repertoires had been generated on a single sequencing platform.

From the cysteine through the phenylalanine, the CDR3 covers 14 amino acids. Of all the DNA, just the CDR3 is kept, 42 bases in frame from base 1. The germline V gene specifies SGHNT as CDR1 and YENEEA as CDR2. Ends trimmed: V by 4 bases, J by 5 bases; bases unmatched to a gene: 6. The cohort was made up of approximately 670 healthy bone marrow donors. At the time of sampling, every cohort member was nominally healthy, though immune exposures that went unrecorded were likely present. The donor tested CMV seropositive and was one of the 289 seropositive cohort members. A peripheral blood sample was provided by each donor, and peripheral blood mononuclear cells were used for TCR beta sequencing. The Qiagen DNeasy Blood Extraction Kit was used to extract genomic DNA from the blood cell samples. Study-level results and caveats: CMV serostatus was the only immune exposure information available for the cohort. Presence/absence analyses assumed roughly uniform sequencing depth across donors, an assumption that may not hold. The authors suggested that the approach could potentially be extended to other disease states and immunological phenotypes. Several of the top co-occurrence clusters appeared to be linked to parvovirus B19, influenza, CMV and Epstein-Barr virus, according to a later analysis. According to a later analysis, most CMV-associated TCR beta chains appeared to be HLA-restricted, and the HLA associations seemed to be driven largely by CMV exposure. In vitro tests confirmed that three of the cytomegalovirus-associated TCR beta chains recognize cytomegalovirus antigens. A further reported finding was that TCR beta sequences accurately predicted the HLA-A and HLA-B alleles for most subjects in the first cohort. An earlier analysis of 450 to 750 of the donors showed that most TCR beta V segments appeared in productive rearrangements either about 87% or about 30% of the time, which broadly matched IMGT annotations. In a later analysis, HLA-associated TCR beta chains were found to be more clonally expanded and to have lower generation probabilities than equally common non-associated chains. A total of around 150 TCR beta chains were listed by the study as associated with cytomegalovirus. A later analysis associated 15,000 to 20,000 TCR beta sequences with specific HLA alleles at a false discovery rate of 0.05. An association between a missense DCLRE1C variant and V-gene and J-gene trimming of TCR beta chains was found in a later genetic analysis and replicated in an independent cohort. In a later analysis, the rate of TCR association differed among HLA loci, with DRB1 alleles having the most associated TCRs and HLA-C alleles having the fewest. A later genetic analysis reported fewer N-insertions in productive TCRs among donors in an Asian-associated ancestry cluster than the 666-donor mean. This cohort had only TCR beta chains sequenced, and the lack of alpha or paired-chain data limited which features could be detected. Assigning TCR associations to individual alleles was difficult when HLA alleles, especially DR and DQ, strongly co-occurred. Linkage disequilibrium might explain the correlated functional status among segregating V segments, but an unknown experimental factor could not be excluded. A group of highly shared sequence variants was considered likely to be a technical artifact of the sequencing pipeline. Most TCR sequences were seen in very few donors, while some public TCRs were found in many individuals. Cytomegalovirus status was reported to be diagnosed by the classifier with high specificity and sensitivity in both the original and validation cohorts. Because counts were too low, 15 or so rarely observed V segments, including chromosome 9 orphons, were excluded from the earlier analysis of fewer than 650 of the donors. HLA typing was unavailable for some donors at each locus, so association tests used only the typed subset. The 87-base-pair reads could not distinguish some IMGT-functional V segments, including TRBV6-2 and TRBV6-3, so those segments were excluded.

Library creation used the immunoSEQ multiplex PCR assay. A mixture of 60 forward primers for TCR Vbeta segments and 13 reverse primers for TCR Jbeta segments was used in the multiplex PCR. Amplification of the CDR3 region of rearranged TCR beta genes was performed with a multiplex PCR assay on genomic DNA. On the Illumina HiSeq System, the amplified TCR beta libraries were sequenced as 87-base-pair reads. In the authors' own workflow: Across the 670 or so repertoires, a later analysis counted 78 million or so unique TCR beta chains, approximately 10 million of which were shared by at least two donors. Raw reads were error-corrected and collapsed into unique sequences with a nearest-neighbor algorithm that merged closely related sequences to remove PCR and sequencing errors. CDR3 sequences were aligned to IMGT reference sequences to assign V, D and J gene segments. For a sequence to be retained, a match of at least six nucleotides to both a V gene segment and a J gene segment was required. A rearrangement counted as productive if the CDR3 had no stop codons and remained in frame with V and J, and every other rearrangement counted as non-productive. CDR3 was defined by IMGT convention, running from the second conserved V-encoded cysteine to the conserved J-encoded phenylalanine. The earlier analysis of roughly 590 of the donors excluded sequences that lacked an unambiguous match to a single V gene segment. An earlier analysis of just under 600 of the donors called V segments functional above 56.7% productive rearrangements and segregating when the between-donor standard deviation exceeded 5%. A statistical classification framework was built for diagnosing cytomegalovirus status from the catalog of TCR beta chain sequences. In a later analysis, TCR nucleotide sequences were compared against IMGT/GENE-DB human TR gene sequences so that V and J genes could be assigned. A later analysis assigned CDR3 sequences and most-parsimonious VDJ recombination scenarios with the TCRdist pipeline. In a later analysis, every TCR beta chain was defined by the combination of its CDR3 amino acid sequence and its V-gene family, and reads without a unique V-gene family were dropped. A later analysis removed 450 to 600 highly shared, low-generation-probability nucleotide sequences to deal with suspected cross-contamination and a sequencing artifact. In a later analysis, a clonal expansion index for each public chain was calculated from normalized within-repertoire ranks of inferred template counts. Generation probabilities in a later analysis came from a VDJ recombination model fitted to out-of-frame rearrangements, and those results were checked against IGoR. In a later analysis, hypergeometric tests were used to score TCR-TCR, TCR-HLA and TCR-CMV co-occurrence, with a repertoire-size bias correction applied to TCR pairs. In a later analysis, false discovery rates were estimated by permuting HLA or CMV assignments 20 times. In a later analysis, co-occurring TCRs were grouped using DBSCAN, and TCRdist sequence similarity was added for clustering within HLA-allele-positive subsets. Co-occurrence clustering excluded repertoires with fewer than 30,000 or more than 120,000 public chains, plus five with anomalous nucleotide sharing. Sourced from immuneACCESS, this table was stored by TCRdb with only in-frame sequences that have V and J called. A share of the clones is absent; for the studies checked, an unresolved V gene accounts for under half, and the remainder has no known explanation. For V, J and clone size, that table is used; D and trimming come from the DNA. Counted in this sample were 55,000 to 80,000 clones; over 70% of them appeared once. The top ten constitute about 8.2% of the sample.

The sequencing input was PBMCs. The receptor was derived from a man in his 60s in good health and CMV-seropositive. The chain couples TRBV11-3 to TRBJ2-5; 8 middle bases align to TRBD2. CDR3 reads: CASSSKREWETQYF. In nucleotides, the sequence is TGTGCCAGCAGCTCTAAGCGGGAGTGGGAGACCCAGTACTTC. The full variable domain, with segments outside the CDR3 supplied by the reference TRBV11-3 and TRBJ2-5 proteins, appears as EAGVVQSPRYKIIEKKQPVAFWCNPISGHNTLYWYLQNLGQGPELLIRYENEEAVDDSQLPKDRFSAERLKGVDSTLKIQPAELGDSAVYLCASSSKREWETQYFGPGTRLLVL.